The 8 T cell receptor beta chains below all came from one sample that was sequenced in a study of cytomegalovirus exposure and HLA in healthy donors. PCR employed 60 Vbeta and 13 Jbeta primers. Some clones are missing from TCRdb's copy, which holds only in-frame ones; the method was immunoSEQ multiplex PCR. The sample lists 120,000 or so clones; around four fifths were seen once. The sample consisted of PBMCs. These receptors all stem from a man younger than 45 in good health and CMV-seropositive.

This clone was found a few times. The chain has TRBV18 and TRBJ2-2, with D unresolved. CDR1 is KGHSH and CDR2 is LQKENI in the germline V gene. The CDR3 extends over 13 amino acids. V was trimmed by 0 bases and J by 7 bases, leaving 6 bases between them. The CDR3 DNA follows: TGTGCCAGCTCACCACCTTCTGTCGGGGAGCTGTTTTTT. Translated: CASSPPSVGELFF. The full variable domain, completed using reference TRBV18 and TRBJ2-2, is NAGVMQNPRHLVRRRGQEARLRCSPMKGHSHVYWYRQLPEEGLKFMVYLQKENIIDESGMPKERFSAEFPKEGPSILRIQQVVRGDSAAYFCASSPPSVGELFFGEGSRLTVL.

The J gene is TRBJ2-3, the V gene TRBV4-3; D gene unclear. CDR1 and CDR2 (germline): LGHNA, YSLEER. The CDR3 is made up of 14 amino acids. V lost 8 bases and J 2 bases, leaving 14 bases between the germline ends. CDR3 loop: CASRPGSSTDTQYF. The CDR3 nucleotides are TGCGCCAGCCGCCCCGGGTCTTCCACAGATACGCAGTATTTT.

The chain employs TRBV5-6 and TRBJ1-4, with TRBD1 matching 8 bases. The CDR3 is 16 residues long. The J segment lost 7 bases and the V segment lost 0 bases, leaving 8 bases of the junction unmatched. The germline gives CDR1 SGHDT, CDR2 YYEEEE. The CDR3: CASSLGTAGGREKLFF. For the CDR3, the DNA is TGTGCCAGCAGCTTGGGAACGGCAGGGGGCCGTGAAAAACTGTTTTTT.

The chain links TRBV28 to TRBJ1-3; the D gene is possibly TRBD1 (6 bases). The CDR3 covers 15 residues. Germline V gives CDR1 MDHEN, CDR2 SYDVKM. Trimming cost V 6 bases and J 0 bases, with 12 bases left between them. CDR3: CASRERQASGNTIYF. The CDR3 coding sequence is TGTGCCAGCAGGGAGAGACAGGCCTCTGGAAACACCATATATTTT.

This clone was found a few times. This chain connects TRBV9 to TRBJ2-1; TRBD2 matches 12 bases. The germline V gene encodes CDR1 SGDLS and CDR2 YYNGEE. V lost 0 bases, J lost 2 bases, and 3 bases stayed unmatched. The CDR3 totals 17 residues. CDR3 nucleotide sequence: TGTGCCAGCAGCGTAGCGACTAGCGGGAGTACCTACAATGAGCAGTTCTTC. It specifies CASSVATSGSTYNEQFF.

V gene TRBV7-6 combines with J gene TRBJ1-1; 8 nucleotides agree with TRBD1. CDR3 size: 16 residues. Trimming cost V 0 bases and J 4 bases; bases outside gene matches: 7. The germline V gene has CDR1 SGHVS and CDR2 FNYEAQ. CDR3 amino acids: CASSLAGAGGFTEAFF. CDR3 nucleotides: TGTGCCAGCAGCTTAGCGGGGGCAGGGGGCTTCACTGAAGCTTTCTTT.

The V gene is TRBV5-6, the J gene TRBJ2-1; 7 positions agree with TRBD1. This CDR3 is built from 13 residues. V was clipped by 4 bases and J by 7 bases; unmatched bases: 5. Germline V gives CDR1 SGHDT, CDR2 YYEEEE. Here the CDR3 DNA reads TGTGCCAGCAGCATAGGGGGCTTGAATGAGCAGTTCTTC. It codes for CASSIGGLNEQFF.

The chain couples TRBV4-3 to TRBJ2-2; D is undetermined. CDR3 length equals 14 residues. Germline CDR1 and CDR2: LGHNA and YSLEER. The V and J ends lost 4 bases and 0 bases respectively, with 6 bases between them. CDR3 in amino acids: CASSLFANTGELFF. CDR3 DNA sequence: TGCGCCAGCAGCCTCTTCGCGAACACCGGGGAGCTGTTTTTT.